This is a list of T cell receptor beta chains from one sample in a study of spatial heterogeneity in lung cancer. TCRdb reanalysed the 5' RACE reads using MiXCR and keeps one entry per CDR3 protein. The sample carries around 60,000 distinct CDR3 sequences, approximately 8% recorded once. The starting material was PBMCs, obtained at surgery. Source of these receptors: a female donor with early-stage non-small cell lung cancer. Both conserved end residues are part of each CDR3. The D gene is left open where the match is weak. A row's size may be missing; if present it is once, few, many or a size class.

d_call	v_call	j_call	clone_size	cdr3_aa	cdr3_nt
TRBD1	TRBV7-2	TRBJ1-3	many	CASSRGTGEAGNTIYF	TGTGCCAGCAGCCGGGGGACAGGGGAAGCTGGAAACACCATATATTTT
.	TRBV7-9	TRBJ1-4	few	CASSLGGSTNEKLFF	TGTGCCAGCAGCTTAGGGGGATCTACTAATGAAAAACTGTTTTTT
.	TRBV3-1	TRBJ2-1	.	CASTHRGTYNEQFF	TGTGCCAGCACCCACCGCGGCACTTACAATGAGCAGTTCTTC
.	TRBV29-1	TRBJ1-1	.	CSVETHPTNTEAFF	TGCAGCGTTGAGACGCACCCCACGAACACTGAAGCTTTCTTT
TRBD1	TRBV7-9	TRBJ2-3	few	CASRSRQGASTDTQYF	TGTGCCAGCAGATCCCGACAGGGGGCTAGCACAGATACGCAGTATTTT
.	TRBV24-1	TRBJ1-2	few	CATSDYGTPRDYGYTF	TGTGCCACCAGTGATTACGGGACACCCAGGGACTATGGCTACACCTTC
.	TRBV7-3	TRBJ2-2	few	CASSPTRGGVRTGELFF	TGTGCCAGCAGCCCCACGAGAGGAGGGGTTCGCACCGGGGAGCTGTTTTTT
.	TRBV5-1	TRBJ1-5	few	CASSLEAGHQPQHF	TGCGCCAGCAGCTTAGAGGCCGGACATCAGCCCCAGCATTTT
.	TRBV5-1	TRBJ2-7	many	CASSLEGPLTSYEQYF	TGCGCCAGCAGCTTGGAGGGACCACTTACCTCCTACGAGCAGTACTTC
.	TRBV6-5	TRBJ2-3	few	CASSFDPRTDTQYF	TGTGCCAGCAGTTTCGACCCCCGCACAGATACGCAGTATTTT
TRBD1	TRBV28	TRBJ2-7	few	CASNLSTGGRREQYF	TGTGCCAGCAACCTTTCGACAGGGGGTCGACGCGAGCAGTACTTC
.	TRBV7-6	TRBJ2-2	.	CASSSMTGNTGELFF	TGTGCCAGCAGCAGTATGACAGGGAACACCGGGGAGCTGTTTTTT
TRBD2	TRBV2	TRBJ2-1	.	CASQVRGAPGGEQFF	TGTGCCTCCCAGGTGCGGGGGGCACCCGGGGGGGAGCAGTTCTTC
.	TRBV10-1	TRBJ1-2	few	CASSESGTHGYTF	TGCGCCAGCAGTGAATCAGGGACTCACGGCTACACCTTC
TRBD1	TRBV20-1	TRBJ2-3	.	CSASYKTGGEADTQYF	TGCAGTGCTAGTTACAAGACAGGGGGCGAGGCAGATACGCAGTATTTT
.	TRBV28	TRBJ2-3	many	CASSLDSPSTDTQYF	TGTGCCAGCAGCTTGGACAGTCCTAGCACAGATACGCAGTATTTT
TRBD2	TRBV28	TRBJ2-5	many	CASSSPAGVETQYF	TGTGCCAGCAGTTCCCCAGCGGGAGTCGAGACCCAGTACTTC
.	TRBV20-1	TRBJ2-5	.	CSAERRQETQYF	TGCAGTGCTGAAAGGAGGCAGGAGACCCAGTACTTC
.	TRBV6-2/TRBV6-3	TRBJ2-2	.	CASREDSSGELFF	TGTGCCAGTCGTGAAGACAGTTCCGGGGAGCTGTTTTTT
.	TRBV7-3	TRBJ2-3	many	CASSRAGTTADTQYF	TGTGCCAGCAGTCGCGCCGGGACAACGGCAGATACGCAGTATTTT
.	TRBV3-1	TRBJ1-1	few	CASSLDRTEAFF	TGTGCCAGCAGCCTCGACAGGACTGAAGCTTTCTTT
.	TRBV7-3	TRBJ2-2	many	CASSLTVTGGELFF	TGTGCCAGCAGCTTAACGGTTACGGGAGGGGAGCTGTTTTTT
TRBD1	TRBV20-1	TRBJ2-3	.	CSATRQGRATDTQYF	TGCAGTGCTACACGACAGGGGCGCGCCACAGATACGCAGTATTTT
TRBD1	TRBV3-1	TRBJ2-3	.	CASSRGQVWTDTQYF	TGTGCCAGCAGCAGGGGACAGGTGTGGACAGATACGCAGTATTTT
.	TRBV20-1	TRBJ1-4	.	CSARPNGRHNEKLFF	TGCAGTGCTAGACCCAATGGGCGGCATAATGAAAAACTGTTTTTT
TRBD2	TRBV12-3/TRBV12-4	TRBJ2-3	.	CASSFRLAGRTDTQYF	TGTGCCAGCAGTTTTAGGCTAGCGGGACGCACAGATACGCAGTATTTT
.	TRBV11-2	TRBJ1-1	many	CASSFWTVNTEAFF	TGTGCCAGCAGCTTCTGGACTGTGAACACTGAAGCTTTCTTT
TRBD1	TRBV27	TRBJ1-4	few	CASSTDRGELFF	TGTGCCAGCAGTACAGACAGGGGGGAACTGTTTTTT
TRBD1	TRBV18	TRBJ1-5	.	CASSPQTPGQALNQPQHF	TGTGCCAGCTCACCACAAACTCCGGGACAGGCCTTAAATCAGCCCCAGCATTTT
.	TRBV18	TRBJ2-7	many	CASSPPMGISYEQYF	TGTGCCAGCTCACCACCGATGGGGATCTCCTACGAGCAGTACTTC
TRBD2	TRBV20-1	TRBJ2-5	many	CSAVVPGGKTQYF	TGCAGTGCCGTGGTACCGGGAGGCAAGACCCAGTACTTC
.	TRBV3-1	TRBJ1-1	.	CASSQPGRDTEAFF	TGTGCCAGCAGCCAGCCAGGGCGGGACACTGAAGCTTTCTTT
TRBD1	TRBV7-3	TRBJ2-5	.	CASRPGQGAWETQYF	TGTGCCAGCAGACCCGGACAGGGGGCTTGGGAGACCCAGTACTTC
TRBD2	TRBV10-3	TRBJ2-5	few	CATTFDGRGETQYF	TGTGCCACCACCTTTGACGGGAGGGGAGAGACCCAGTACTTC
TRBD2	TRBV20-1	TRBJ2-3	.	CSASPLSGSAQYF	TGCAGTGCTAGCCCCCTTAGCGGGAGTGCGCAGTATTTT
.	TRBV7-2	TRBJ1-2	.	CASSVGSNNGYTF	TGTGCCAGCAGCGTAGGCAGTAATAATGGCTACACATTC
TRBD2	TRBV20-1	TRBJ2-1	many	CSASVPLAGLNNEQFF	TGCAGTGCTAGCGTTCCACTAGCGGGACTGAACAATGAGCAGTTCTTC
.	TRBV29-1	TRBJ1-1	.	CSITQGGDTEAFF	TGCAGCATCACTCAGGGAGGCGACACTGAAGCTTTCTTT
TRBD1	TRBV7-9	TRBJ1-1	few	CASRPDGTGLPNTEAFF	TGTGCCAGCAGACCAGACGGGACAGGGCTCCCGAACACTGAAGCTTTCTTT
.	TRBV9	TRBJ1-1	many	CASSGNRVDTEAFF	TGTGCCAGCAGTGGTAACAGGGTTGACACTGAAGCTTTCTTT
.	TRBV28	TRBJ2-3	many	CASTAGGTDTQYF	TGTGCCAGCACGGCAGGGGGCACAGATACGCAGTATTTT
.	TRBV27	TRBJ1-5	many	CASSPRNQPQHF	TGTGCCAGCAGTCCACGCAATCAGCCCCAGCATTTT
.	TRBV7-9	TRBJ1-2	many	CASSLKQGTGYTF	TGTGCCAGCAGCCTTAAACAGGGCACCGGCTACACCTTC
.	TRBV29-1	TRBJ1-1	.	CSVGPRDGDTEAFF	TGCAGCGTTGGGCCCAGGGACGGGGACACTGAAGCTTTCTTT
TRBD2	TRBV28	TRBJ2-1	few	CASSSGLADPLSSYNEQFF	TGTGCCAGCAGTTCGGGACTAGCTGACCCTCTGAGCTCCTACAATGAGCAGTTCTTC
.	TRBV2	TRBJ2-3	many	CASREFTDTQYF	TGTGCCAGCAGAGAGTTCACAGATACGCAGTATTTT
.	TRBV12-3/TRBV12-4	TRBJ2-3	many	CASTLGGGGDTQYF	TGTGCCAGCACCCTAGGGGGGGGTGGAGATACGCAGTATTTT
.	TRBV11-2	TRBJ2-5	many	CASSLGARETQYF	TGTGCCAGCAGCTTAGGGGCACGCGAGACCCAGTACTTC
.	TRBV21-1	TRBJ2-6	many	CASSKVSSRGPGANVLTF	TGTGCCAGCAGCAAAGTTTCCTCCAGGGGGCCTGGGGCCAACGTCCTGACTTTC
.	TRBV20-1	TRBJ2-6	few	CSARDQGPNSSGANVLTF	TGCAGTGCTAGAGATCAGGGGCCCAATTCCTCTGGGGCCAACGTCCTGACTTTC
.	TRBV12-3/TRBV12-4	TRBJ2-1	.	CASSLYEQFF	TGTGCCAGCAGTTTATATGAGCAGTTCTTC
TRBD1	TRBV7-3	TRBJ2-5	many	CASSPLGQVQETQYF	TGTGCCAGCAGCCCCCTCGGACAGGTCCAAGAGACCCAGTACTTC
.	TRBV6-5	TRBJ2-3	few	CASNGRVSTDTQYF	TGTGCCAGCAACGGACGAGTAAGCACAGATACGCAGTATTTT
.	TRBV19	TRBJ2-2	.	CATQTAGFSGELFF	TGTGCCACCCAAACCGCAGGGTTCTCCGGGGAGCTGTTTTTT